One and the same sample provided the 13 T cell receptor beta chains below, sequenced in a study of regulatory T cells in long-lasting Graves disease. Researchers made TCR beta libraries by using iRepertoire HTBI primers and running Arm-PCR on CDR3 regions. TCRdb independently ran MiXCR on the multiplex PCR reads; one entry per CDR3 protein. Of approximately 350,000 distinct CDR3 sequences listed, 16% are singletons. The time point was: newly diagnosed GD, antithyroid drugs for less than 3 months. RNA extracted from PBMCs served as the sequencing template. The sample was also linked to a second study, of T cells in Graves' hyperthyroidism and ophthalmopathy.

The source material was peripheral blood mononuclear cells (PBMCs), sampled at new diagnosis, from a patient treated with antithyroid drugs. Receptors were obtained from a man aged 40-49 years with Graves disease.

This clonotype was recorded many times. The rearrangement uses TRBV9 and TRBJ1-1; D might be TRBD1 (5 bases). Trimming removed 3 bases at V and 1 base at J, with 10 bases between. The CDR3 covers 14 residues. CDR1 and CDR2 from the germline V gene are SGDLS and YYNGEE. CDR3 DNA: TGTGCCAGCAGCGCCACGACAGAGAACACTGAAGCTTTCTTT. Translation gives CASSATTENTEAFF.

There are a few counts of this clonotype. The V gene is TRBV15, the J gene TRBJ1-5; no clear D. Germline V gives CDR1 LNHNV, CDR2 YYDKDF (reference sequence). The CDR3 covers 14 residues. The V gene lost 0 bases and the J gene lost 9 bases, with 12 bases spanning the gap. CDR3 residues: CATSRDGIYGPQHF. The CDR3 region has the DNA TGTGCCACCAGCAGAGATGGGATCTATGGGCCCCAGCATTTT.

This clonotype was counted ten times or more. CDR3: CASSLARDGISPLHF. CDR3 DNA sequence: TGTGCCAGCAGTTTAGCGCGTGACGGAATATCACCCCTCCACTTT. J is TRBJ1-6 and V is TRBV12-3 or TRBV12-4; D uncertain. The CDR3 totals 15 residues. Trimming took 0 bases from V and 10 from J, leaving 13 bases between them.

The chain uses TRBV2 and TRBJ1-3; 9 bases are a match to TRBD1. V gave up 11 bases and J gave up 4 bases; unmatched junction bases: 9. The V gene's germline CDR1 is SNHLY and CDR2 FYNNEI. There are 14 residues in the CDR3. The DNA of the CDR3 is TGTGCCTGGGTACAGGGGGCGTCCGGAAACACCATATATTTT. Protein product: CAWVQGASGNTIYF.

The rearrangement links TRBV4-2 to TRBJ1-2; the D is unclear. Trimming left V 5 bases short and J 5 bases short, with 6 bases between. Germline V lookup: CDR1 LGHNA, CDR2 YNFKEQ. The CDR3 has 11 amino acids. The CDR3 reads CASSKQYGYTF. The CDR3 DNA reads TGTGCCAGCAGCAAGCAGTATGGCTACACCTTC.

This clonotype was seen more than once but under ten times. The chain combines TRBV28 with TRBJ2-7; tentative D call: TRBD1 (6 bases). This CDR3 comprises 14 residues. CDR1 and CDR2 from the germline V gene are MDHEN and SYDVKM. V was clipped by 10 bases and J by 2 bases, with 18 bases between them. CDR3 sequence: CAIVPGQPPYEQYF. The CDR3 DNA sequence: TGTGCCATCGTCCCGGGACAACCGCCCTACGAGCAGTACTTC.

This clonotype was seen ten or more times. The chain joins TRBV3-1 to TRBJ1-1, with TRBD1 as a possible D gene (5 bases). Per germline, CDR1 LGHDT and CDR2 YNNKEL (reference sequence). CDR3 size: 19 residues. The V gene lost 1 base and the J gene lost 4 bases, with 25 bases spanning the gap. The CDR3 loop is CASSQAGPGRLGRGTEAFF. The CDR3 region has the DNA TGTGCCAGCAGCCAAGCAGGGCCAGGTCGGTTGGGACGGGGCACTGAAGCTTTCTTT.

Many counts were recorded for this clonotype. The chain combines TRBV7-8 with TRBJ1-5; no clear D gene. The V end lost 2 bases, the J end lost 6 bases, and 11 bases lay between the germline ends. The V gene's germline CDR1 is SGHVS and CDR2 FQNEAQ. The CDR3 length is 14 residues. The CDR3 region has the DNA TGTGCCAGCAGCTTAAGTCGAGGGTTTCAGCCCCAGCATTTT. This sequence encodes CASSLSRGFQPQHF. Using reference TRBV7-8 and TRBJ1-5 for the parts outside the CDR3, the full variable domain is GAGVSQSPRYKVAKRGQDVALRCDPISGHVSLFWYQQALGQGPEFLTYFQNEAQLDKSGLPSDRFFAERPEGSVSTLKIQRTQQEDSAVYLCASSLSRGFQPQHFGDGTRLSIL.

There are many counts of this clonotype. The V gene is TRBV27, the J gene TRBJ1-2; D is unclear. CDR1 and CDR2 (germline): MNHEY, SMNVEV (reference sequence). Trimming pared 4 bases from V and 4 bases from J, leaving 13 bases between. This CDR3 region has 14 residues. CDR3 loop: CASSWAKRGYGYTF. CDR3 DNA: TGTGCCAGCAGTTGGGCAAAACGGGGCTATGGCTACACCTTC.

The chain links TRBV30 to TRBJ2-7; D unresolved. V was cut by 4 bases and J by 9 bases, with 16 bases left in between. CDR1 and CDR2 (germline): GTSNPN, SVGIG (reference sequence). The CDR3 consists of 12 residues. The CDR3 DNA reads as TGTGCCTGGACAGTAACTCCTGGTCTGCAGTACTTC. Translated, it gives CAWTVTPGLQYF.

This clonotype was detected ten times or more. The chain combines TRBV24-1 with TRBJ2-3; no clear D gene. The V gene lost 9 bases and the J gene lost 2 bases, with 8 bases spanning the gap. Germline-derived CDR1 and CDR2 are KGHDR and SFDVKD. The CDR3 covers 12 residues. This CDR3 is CATEDLTDTQYF. For the CDR3, the DNA is TGTGCCACCGAGGATCTCACAGATACGCAGTATTTT.

The V gene is TRBV28, the J gene TRBJ2-2; D not resolved. Germline V gene lookup returns CDR1 MDHEN and CDR2 SYDVKM. V was pared by 8 bases and J by 2 bases, with 12 bases between. This CDR3 spans 14 amino acids. CDR3 residues: CASGNIVNTGELFF. Here the CDR3 DNA reads TGTGCCAGCGGAAATATAGTTAACACCGGGGAGCTGTTTTTT.

The rearrangement joins TRBV4-3 to TRBJ2-3, with TRBD2 matching 10 bases. V shed 0 bases, J shed 6 bases, and the junction held 18 bases outside the gene matches. This CDR3 is built from 20 residues. Per germline, CDR1 LGHNA and CDR2 YSLEER. DNA of the CDR3: TGCGCCAGCAGCCAAGATCGCCTAGCGGGGGTTGGTGCCTTAGGGGATACGCAGTATTTT. Protein product: CASSQDRLAGVGALGDTQYF.